Described below is a single T cell receptor (beta chain) sequence and its context. The antigen is not known. TCR beta CDR3 sequences were amplified from RNA transcripts. When the TCR CDR3 underwent first-round RT-PCR, the HTBI primer set was used. TCRdb recomputed calls from the multiplex PCR reads with MiXCR, one row per CDR3 protein. The sample has hundreds of thousands of distinct CDR3 sequences; 45% are singletons. The CDR3 is 14 amino acids. The germline V gene encodes CDR1 ENHRY and CDR2 SYGVKD. V gave up 0 bases and J gave up 1 base, with 7 bases separating them. The data originate from a study of T cells in Graves' hyperthyroidism and ophthalmopathy. Findings and limits, study-wide: Model predictions of ophthalmopathy came a median 6.5 months before onset. Among clonotypes expanded in thyroid above 0.001, most were also found in blood.

Diagnosis relied on clinical symptoms, serum thyroxine and TRAb, thyroid ultrasound and orbital computed tomography. This rearrangement joins TRBV10-3 to TRBJ2-7; no clear D gene. Input material: peripheral blood or thyroid tissue (not recorded which). The TCR originated in an adult man with Graves' disease, either hyperthyroidism or ophthalmopathy (not recorded which). The CDR3 DNA reads TGTGCCATCAGTGAGTCAGGGATATCCTACGAGCAGTACTTC. This translates into CAISESGISYEQYF.